This T cell receptor beta chain was recovered during a study of CD8+ T cells in alopecia areata. The germline V gene has CDR1 SGHDN and CDR2 FVKESK. The CDR3 consists of 12 residues. Trimming shortened V by 8 bases and J by 7 bases, and 13 bases separated the two germline ends. Study-wide points: On tofacitinib, scalp and blood still held many of the expanded lesional clones. Because of a solitary nonresponder, the connection of baseline CD8+ expansion to response stays uncertain. For patients receiving tofacitinib, scalp clonality and expanded CD8+ clones among the top 100 significantly decreased.

cDNA reverse transcribed from extracted RNA served as the sequencing template. Assay used: immunoSEQ multiplex PCR; TCRdb lists only in-frame clones, some missing. The sample yields about 64,000 clones, approximately 44% seen once. This clone was counted once. Its antigen is as yet unknown. Stated treatment: oral pan-JAK inhibitor, 5-10 mg twice daily. This receptor was taken from a human donor with alopecia areata. V gene TRBV14 combines with J gene TRBJ2-3; D unclear. Here the sequenced sample was CD8+ T cells sorted from blood, taken between weeks 36 and 40, from a patient treated with tofacitinib. The CDR3 protein is CASGQVLHTQYF. DNA of the CDR3: TGTGCCAGCGGGCAGGTTCTACATACGCAGTATTTT.